These T cell receptor beta chains were read from a single sample in a study of T cells in Graves' hyperthyroidism and ophthalmopathy. TCRdb called the multiplex PCR reads again in MiXCR, with one record for every CDR3 protein. Among hundreds of thousands of distinct CDR3 sequences listed, more than 30% were seen once. Sequenced input: blood. Receptors originate from a man between 18 and 35 years old with Graves' hyperthyroidism. The CDR3 runs from the conserved cysteine through the conserved F or W. Fields, in order: D gene, V gene, J gene, CDR3 protein. D genes are given only for firm matches.

D: .; V: TRBV20-1; J: TRBJ2-5; CDR3: CSASLETGRETQYF
D: .; V: TRBV6-6; J: TRBJ1-5; CDR3: CASSSLGRSNQPQHF
D: TRBD1; V: TRBV7-2; J: TRBJ2-6; CDR3: CASTGTAGANVLTF
D: .; V: TRBV14; J: TRBJ2-2; CDR3: CASSQEGGLDTGELFF
D: TRBD2; V: TRBV6-1; J: TRBJ2-7; CDR3: CASAQGGRLEQYF
D: TRBD1; V: TRBV5-1; J: TRBJ1-1; CDR3: CASSLGTGGTEAFF
D: TRBD1; V: TRBV29-1; J: TRBJ1-2; CDR3: CSVARQGDYYGYTF
D: .; V: TRBV7-9; J: TRBJ1-4; CDR3: CASSPGPMNEKLFF
D: TRBD1; V: TRBV19; J: TRBJ2-7; CDR3: CASSTAGQGSEQYF
D: .; V: TRBV4-1; J: TRBJ1-4; CDR3: CASSQVEKLFF
D: .; V: TRBV7-2; J: TRBJ1-4; CDR3: CASSLKGLANEKLFF
D: TRBD1; V: TRBV6-5; J: TRBJ2-5; CDR3: CASSYATGGVETQYF
D: TRBD2; V: TRBV29-1; J: TRBJ2-7; CDR3: CSVASGGYEQYF
D: .; V: TRBV7-2; J: TRBJ1-5; CDR3: CASSLQGPSNQPQHF
D: TRBD1; V: TRBV7-8; J: TRBJ2-2; CDR3: CASSWITGGAGAGELFF
D: .; V: TRBV12-3/TRBV12-4; J: TRBJ1-2; CDR3: CASSSSGGAYGYTF
D: .; V: TRBV24-1; J: TRBJ1-5; CDR3: CATSADTSNQPQHF
D: .; V: TRBV20-1; J: TRBJ1-5; CDR3: CSAREAGPFQPQHF
D: .; V: TRBV20-1; J: TRBJ1-5; CDR3: CSATGIQTDSNQPQHF
D: .; V: TRBV7-9; J: TRBJ2-7; CDR3: CASSLGRGNHEQYF
D: .; V: TRBV20-1; J: TRBJ2-7; CDR3: CSSLRDVSYEQYF
D: .; V: TRBV2; J: TRBJ2-6; CDR3: CASSVGGGAGANVLTF